This TCR beta chain was sequenced during a study of blood T cell repertoires in COVID-19. Trimming removed 1 base from V and 2 bases from J; junction bases left unmatched: 2. The V gene's germline CDR1 is MGHRA and CDR2 YSYEKL. The CDR3 consists of 14 residues. As processed by the authors: Amplification of reference gene primers was used by the study to estimate nucleated cell counts. Repertoires were generated with immunoSEQ multiplex PCR, while TCRdb's copy carries only in-frame clones and drops some. D and trimming come from the DNA, and the V and J calls and clone size come from that table. The sample yields 310,000 or so clones, more than 70% seen once.

This chain joins TRBV4-1 and TRBJ2-7, with TRBD2 matching over 7 bases. Specimen: peripheral blood. The sequence derives from a man aged 18 to 35 who had recovered from COVID-19. This CDR3 reads CASSQGGGAYEQYF. The CDR3 region has the DNA TGCGCCAGCAGCCAAGGCGGGGGAGCCTACGAGCAGTACTTC.